Sequencing of this T cell receptor beta chain was carried out in a study of identical twins. Broader study findings: One should note that invariant MAIT and iNKT cells could partly confound zero-insertion analyses. Out-of-frame alpha sequences common to twins exhibited an excess of low generation probability.

This clonotype was counted at least ten times. Its antigen is unknown. Template switching added a universal primer site; cDNA carried unique molecular identifiers. Each CDR3 protein is one row after TCRdb ran MiXCR on the 5' RACE reads. Of hundreds of thousands of distinct CDR3 sequences in the sample, roughly 10% were seen once. In germline, CDR1 is MNHNS, CDR2 SASEGT. The CDR3 has 15 residues. Losses at the gene ends were 10 bases for V and 3 bases for J; bases not matched to a gene: 10. This sample was shared with a second study, whose subject was yellow fever vaccine responses in identical twins. That study reports: Twins reportedly had a vaccine T cell response that seemed partly convergent, partly personalized.

V is TRBV6-1 and J is TRBJ2-3, with TRBD2 matching over 10 bases. Sequencing was carried out using CD8+ T cells sorted from blood. The source is a young woman in good health. The CDR3 here is CATQIAGGGTDTQYF. CDR3 bases: TGTGCCACCCAAATAGCGGGGGGTGGGACAGATACGCAGTATTTT.